This T cell receptor (beta chain) is drawn from a study of blood T cell repertoires in COVID-19. Turning to the study itself: Collection of acute and convalescent COVID-19 samples took place in the United States, Italy and Spain.

Original data processing: For nucleated cells, counts were estimated from reference gene primer amplification. The protocol was immunoSEQ multiplex PCR, while the TCRdb copy is restricted to in-frame clones and leaves out a portion. The V and J calls and clone size are taken from that table; D and trimming were inferred from the DNA. Seen here are about 170,000 clones, around four fifths observed once, and the top ten hold roughly 19%. Specimen: peripheral blood. This clonotype originated in a woman in her 70s who had recovered from COVID-19.

The DNA for the CDR3 is TGTGCCAGCGGGTCAGGACTTGGGGATGAGCAGTTCTTC. Translation gives CASGSGLGDEQFF. V usage is TRBV7-2 and J usage is TRBJ2-1, with D possibly matching TRBD2 (5 bases). Germline CDR1 and CDR2: SGHTA and FQGNSA. V was cut by 8 bases and J by 8 bases, with 16 bases left in between. The CDR3 has 13 residues.